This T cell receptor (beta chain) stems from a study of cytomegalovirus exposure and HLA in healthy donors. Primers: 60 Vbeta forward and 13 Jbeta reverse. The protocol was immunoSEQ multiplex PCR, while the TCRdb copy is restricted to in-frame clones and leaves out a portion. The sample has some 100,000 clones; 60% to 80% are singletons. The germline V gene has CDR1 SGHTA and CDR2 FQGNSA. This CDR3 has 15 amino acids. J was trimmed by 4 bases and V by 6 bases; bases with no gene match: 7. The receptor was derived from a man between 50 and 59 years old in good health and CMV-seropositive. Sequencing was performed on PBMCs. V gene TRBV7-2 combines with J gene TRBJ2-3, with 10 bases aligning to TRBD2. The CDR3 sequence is CASSFLAGVADTQYF. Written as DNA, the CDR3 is TGTGCCAGCAGTTTTCTAGCGGGGGTGGCAGATACGCAGTATTTT.